Below, 25 T cell receptor beta chains from the same sample are listed, as sequenced in a study of blood T cell repertoires in COVID-19. Profiled with immunoSEQ multiplex PCR; TCRdb holds only in-frame clones, not every one. In the table there are about 170,000 clones, 80% to 85% of which are singletons. The sample was peripheral blood. The receptors originated from a man in his 70s with active or convalescent COVID-19.

This chain connects TRBV7-2 to TRBJ1-5; D not resolved. V shed 4 bases and J shed 5 bases, with 9 bases lying between them. The CDR3 runs 13 residues. CDR1 is SGHTA and CDR2 is FQGNSA in the germline V gene. The chain's CDR3 is CASSSSSDQPQHF. CDR3 coding DNA: TGTGCCAGCAGCTCGTCTTCGGATCAGCCCCAGCATTTT.

The chain employs TRBV5-1 and TRBJ2-2; 9 bases agree with TRBD1. CDR3 length: 16 residues. CDR1 and CDR2 (germline): SGHRS, YFSETQ. The V and J ends lost 3 bases and 5 bases, in that order; junction bases with no gene match: 8. CDR3 protein: CASSSTGTGMTGELFF. The CDR3 DNA reads TGCGCCAGCAGCTCCACCGGGACAGGGATGACCGGGGAGCTGTTTTTT.

V is TRBV6-5 and J is TRBJ1-5, with 9 positions matching TRBD1. Germline-derived CDR1 and CDR2 are MNHEY and SVGAGI. V lost 6 bases and J lost 1; bases outside the gene matches: 4. The CDR3 sequence is 15 residues long. The CDR3 DNA reads TGTGCCAGCAGACGGGACAGGGCGAGCAATCAGCCCCAGCATTTT. Its translation is CASRRDRASNQPQHF.

J is TRBJ2-2 and V is TRBV10-2; TRBD1 matches 9 bases. CDR1 and CDR2 (germline): WSHSY, SAAADI. The CDR3 is 14 amino acids. The trim removed 10 bases at V and 2 bases at J, leaving 5 bases unmatched. As DNA, the CDR3 is TGCGCCACCACGGGACAGGGAAACACCGGGGAGCTGTTTTTT. It translates to CATTGQGNTGELFF.

The J gene is TRBJ2-2, the V gene TRBV19, with 16 positions matching TRBD2. This CDR3 is 17 amino acids long. Germline values: CDR1 LNHDA, CDR2 SQIVND (reference sequence). V lost 6 bases, J lost 6 bases, and 7 bases stayed unmatched. This CDR3 is CASRQPGLAGGAGELFF. CDR3 coding DNA: TGTGCCAGTAGACAGCCGGGACTAGCGGGAGGGGCCGGGGAGCTGTTTTTT.

The gene calls are TRBV11-1 and TRBJ1-2; D is ambiguous. Germline CDR1 is SGHAT and CDR2 is FQDESV (reference sequence). The CDR3 totals 12 residues. V lost 5 bases to trimming and J lost 6 bases, with 10 bases between them. CDR3 nucleotides: TGTGCCAGCAGCCCGAATCGGGATGGCTACACCTTC. Protein sequence: CASSPNRDGYTF.

This chain links TRBV14 with TRBJ2-7; D remains ambiguous. The germline V gene has CDR1 SGHDN and CDR2 FVKESK. Trimming took 2 bases from V and 3 from J, leaving 5 bases between them. The length of the CDR3 is 12 residues. As DNA, the CDR3 is TGTGCCAGCAGCCAACAGGTCTACGAGCAGTACTTC. It codes for CASSQQVYEQYF.

This chain joins TRBV18 and TRBJ2-1; 10 nucleotides align to TRBD1. Trimming removed 5 bases from V and 9 bases from J; junction bases left unmatched: 10. Germline-derived CDR1 and CDR2 are KGHSH and LQKENI. The CDR3 covers 15 residues. CDR3 coding DNA: TGTGCCAGCTCAACGACCTGGACAGGGGGACGTGAGCAGTTCTTC. Translation: CASSTTWTGGREQFF. The whole variable domain, remainder taken from reference TRBV18 and TRBJ2-1, is NAGVMQNPRHLVRRRGQEARLRCSPMKGHSHVYWYRQLPEEGLKFMVYLQKENIIDESGMPKERFSAEFPKEGPSILRIQQVVRGDSAAYFCASSTTWTGGREQFFGPGTRLTVL.

The CDR3 DNA sequence: TGTGCCAGTAGTAGAACAGGGGAGCGATCACCCCTCCACTTT. This codes for CASSRTGERSPLHF. The rearrangement joins TRBV19 to TRBJ1-6; TRBD1 matches at 7 bases. Germline lookup yields CDR1 LNHDA and CDR2 SQIVND (reference sequence). The V gene end was trimmed by 4 bases and the J gene end by 10 bases; junction bases not matched to a gene: 7. This CDR3 is 14 amino acids long.

The rearrangement uses TRBV5-1 and TRBJ1-1; the D gene is possibly TRBD1 (5 bases). The ends were cut back, 0 bases at V and 6 bases at J, with 12 bases in the middle. This CDR3 region has 14 residues. Germline V gene data show CDR1 as SGHRS and CDR2 as YFSETQ. The CDR3: CASSLGRGSAEAFF. CDR3 DNA: TGCGCCAGCAGCTTGGGTCGGGGGTCGGCTGAAGCTTTCTTT.

This clone appeared a few times. V is TRBV11-2 and J is TRBJ1-1, with D perhaps matching TRBD1 (5 bases). The CDR3 has 13 residues. Trimming took 3 bases from V and 4 from J, leaving 9 bases between them. CDR1 is SGHAT and CDR2 is FQNNGV in the germline V gene. The CDR3 loop is CASSFARATEAFF. In DNA form, the CDR3 reads TGTGCCAGCAGCTTCGCCAGGGCCACTGAAGCTTTCTTT. Full variable domain (outside the CDR3, taken from reference TRBV11-2 and TRBJ1-1): EAGVAQSPRYKIIEKRQSVAFWCNPISGHATLYWYQQILGQGPKLLIQFQNNGVVDDSQLPKDRFSAERLKGVDSTLKIQPAKLEDSAVYLCASSFARATEAFFGQGTRLTVV.

The chain couples TRBV19 to TRBJ2-1; D might be TRBD1 (6 bases). The V end was cut by 6 bases, the J end by 2 bases, with 17 bases between. The CDR3 has 16 amino acids. Per the germline V gene, CDR1 is LNHDA and CDR2 is SQIVND (reference sequence). The CDR3 region has the DNA TGTGCCAGTAGGAGGGATTACAGGGTGCCCTACAATGAGCAGTTCTTC. Its translation: CASRRDYRVPYNEQFF.

The CDR3 DNA is TGCGCCAGCAGCTTAGGACTAGCGGGGACCACCGGGGAGCTGTTTTTT. Amino acids: CASSLGLAGTTGELFF. The chain couples TRBV5-1 to TRBJ2-2, with TRBD2 identical over 12 bases. Germline values: CDR1 SGHRS, CDR2 YFSETQ. The J segment lost 4 bases and the V segment lost 2 bases, leaving 3 bases of the junction unmatched. The CDR3 extends over 16 amino acids.

The gene calls are TRBV7-9 and TRBJ2-1, with unresolved D. The CDR3 totals 13 residues. The germline gives CDR1 SEHNR, CDR2 FQNEAQ (reference sequence). The ends were cut back, 8 bases at V and 3 bases at J, with 11 bases in the middle. The CDR3 DNA sequence: TGTGCCAGCTCCAGTTATCTCTACAATGAGCAGTTCTTC. Its translation is CASSSYLYNEQFF.

This clone has only one observation. V and J are TRBV7-8 and TRBJ1-1, with D possibly matching TRBD1 (5 bases). V was pared by 10 bases and J by 3 bases, with 12 bases between. The germline CDR1 and CDR2 sequences are SGHVS and FQNEAQ. The CDR3 sequence is 12 residues long. CDR3 nucleotides: TGTGCCACCCGCCGGGACTACACTGAAGCTTTCTTT. Residues: CATRRDYTEAFF.

This clone came up a few times. The V and J genes are TRBV25-1 and TRBJ1-6; D gene unclear. In germline, CDR1 is MGHDK, CDR2 SYGVNS. Trimming removed 3 bases at V and 10 bases at J, with 10 bases between. The CDR3 contains 13 residues. The CDR3 DNA is TGTGCCAGCAGTGAGCAGGTTGAATCACCCCTCCACTTT. It yields the protein CASSEQVESPLHF. The complete variable domain, with remaining parts taken from reference TRBV25-1 and TRBJ1-6, reads EADIYQTPRYLVIGTGKKITLECSQTMGHDKMYWYQQDPGMELHLIHYSYGVNSTEKGDLSSESTVSRIRTEHFPLTLESARPSHTSQYLCASSEQVESPLHFGNGTRLTVT.

This CDR3 reads CASSQAAVSTEAFF. CDR3 bases: TGTGCCAGCAGCCAAGCAGCGGTTAGCACTGAAGCTTTCTTT. The chain couples TRBV3-1 (or the pseudogene TRBV3-2) to TRBJ1-1; D is unresolved. CDR1 LGHDT and CDR2 YNNKEL come from the germline V gene (reference sequence). This CDR3 spans 14 amino acids. Trimming took 1 base from V and 4 from J, leaving 10 bases between them.

This clone showed up just a few times. V gene TRBV19 combines with J gene TRBJ1-5; the match to TRBD1 covers 7 bases. The CDR3 covers 16 residues. Germline V CDR1 and CDR2: LNHDA, SQIVND (reference sequence). V dropped 4 bases and J dropped 10; count of bases not matched to a gene: 16. DNA of the CDR3: TGTGCCAGTAGTAGCCCCGGGGACAGCGAGTTAGGACCCCAGCATTTT. It codes for CASSSPGDSELGPQHF.

This chain links TRBV19 with TRBJ1-2; 7 positions agree with TRBD1. The V gene's germline CDR1 is LNHDA and CDR2 SQIVND (reference sequence). This CDR3 has 17 residues. V lost 3 bases, J lost 5 bases, and 15 bases stayed unmatched. This CDR3 reads CASSMTHYQGGSYGYTF. The CDR3 region has the DNA TGTGCCAGTAGTATGACCCATTATCAGGGGGGAAGTTATGGCTACACCTTC.

This chain uses TRBV3-1 (or the pseudogene TRBV3-2) with TRBJ1-2, with TRBD1 matching 10 bases. The CDR3 totals 16 residues. The V gene's germline CDR1 is LGHDT and CDR2 YNNKEL (reference sequence). V lost 0 bases to trimming and J lost 4 bases; unmatched junction nucleotides: 5. The CDR3: CASSQEWTGGLYGYTF. The CDR3, as DNA: TGTGCCAGCAGCCAAGAATGGACAGGGGGTCTCTATGGCTACACCTTC.

CDR3 coding DNA: TGTGCCAGCAATCGGGGGGGAAACACTGAAGCTTTCTTT. Encoded protein: CASNRGGNTEAFF. V usage is TRBV3-1 (or the pseudogene TRBV3-2) and J usage is TRBJ1-1, with D perhaps TRBD1 (5 bases). This CDR3 spans 13 amino acids. Trimming left V 7 bases short and J 2 bases short, with 11 bases between. Germline CDR1 is LGHDT and CDR2 is YNNKEL (reference sequence).

The rearrangement uses TRBV5-4 and TRBJ2-2, with D maybe TRBD1 (6 bases). Germline-derived CDR1 and CDR2 are SGHNT and YYREEE (reference sequence). V lost 2 bases and J 0 bases, leaving 8 bases between the germline ends. The CDR3 has 15 amino acids. CDR3 sequence reads: CASSLQGANTGELFF. In DNA form, the CDR3 reads TGTGCCAGCAGCTTACAGGGAGCGAACACCGGGGAGCTGTTTTTT.

This clone came up a few times. This sequence joins TRBV7-2 and TRBJ1-4; 7 bases map to TRBD1. CDR3 length: 15 amino acids. Germline CDR1 is SGHTA and CDR2 is FQGNSA. The ends lost 5 bases at V and 12 bases at J; junction bases unmatched: 15. The DNA of the CDR3 is TGTGCCAGCAGCCGGGCGGGACAGAGGCCTCAAGAACTGTTTTTT. As protein: CASSRAGQRPQELFF.

The chain has TRBV11-3 and TRBJ2-1; TRBD2 aligns across 7 bases. Germline lookup yields CDR1 SGHNT and CDR2 YENEEA. The J segment lost 4 bases and the V segment lost 5 bases, leaving 5 bases of the junction unmatched. The CDR3 has 14 residues. CDR3 nucleotides: TGTGCCAGCAGCCTAGCGGCGGCGTACAATGAGCAGTTCTTC. This translates into CASSLAAAYNEQFF.

V gene TRBV15 combines with J gene TRBJ2-3; 11 nucleotides line up with TRBD2. The length of the CDR3 is 16 residues. Germline V lookup: CDR1 LNHNV, CDR2 YYDKDF (reference sequence). V dropped 6 bases and J dropped 0; count of bases not matched to a gene: 5. The CDR3 sequence is CATREGLAVSTDTQYF. CDR3 bases: TGTGCCACCAGGGAGGGACTAGCGGTTAGCACAGATACGCAGTATTTT.